The 32 T cell receptor beta chains reported below all come from one sample, sequenced in a study of shared clonotypes between healthy human individuals (dated by TCRdb to the early 2020s). Receptors were amplified or captured by the immunoSEQ multiplex PCR assay. The source is immuneACCESS, and TCRdb retained only in-frame sequences with V and J called. Part of the clones is not carried over; for the studies checked, unresolved V genes explain less than half of this, and the remainder is unexplained. The sample yields about 450,000 clones; roughly 80% were counted once. The ten top clones hold approximately 13% of the sample. Sequencing was done on a sample of PBMCs. Receptors originate from a middle-aged woman in good health. Some clones in this sample may be carry-over from other donors' samples.

This chain joins TRBV7-2 and TRBJ1-5; TRBD1 is a possible D gene (5 bases). Trimming removed 2 bases from V and 3 bases from J, with 14 bases in between. From germline, CDR1 is SGHTA and CDR2 FQGNSA. There are 16 residues in the CDR3. The CDR3 nucleotides read TGTGCCAGCAGCTTAACGACAGAGCCATTCAATCAGCCCCAGCATTTT. Its translation is CASSLTTEPFNQPQHF.

The chain combines TRBV28 with TRBJ2-5; D unresolved. Gene TRBJ2-7 matches the end of the DNA better, so the J call may be wrong. The CDR3 loop spans 12 amino acids. Germline V gene sequence: CDR1 MDHEN, CDR2 SYDVKM. Here the CDR3 reads CASSMTTYEQYF. The CDR3 DNA reads TGTGCCAGCAGTATGACCACCTACGAGCAGTACTTC.

The chain employs TRBV7-9 and TRBJ1-6, with 7 bases lining up with TRBD1. V lost 7 bases, J lost 5 bases, and 2 bases stayed unmatched. CDR1 and CDR2 (germline): SEHNR, FQNEAQ (reference sequence). The CDR3 consists of 13 residues. This CDR3 reads CASNRGDNSPLHF. The DNA for the CDR3 is TGTGCCAGCAACAGGGGAGATAATTCACCCCTCCACTTT.

This clone was counted many times. The V gene is TRBV11-2, the J gene TRBJ1-2; 7 bases line up with TRBD1. Germline V CDR1 and CDR2: SGHAT, FQNNGV. The CDR3 spans 15 residues. Trimming at V came to 4 bases and at J to 0 bases, leaving 5 bases not matched to a gene. CDR3 DNA: TGTGCCAGCAGCTCCAACAGGGGCTCTAACTATGGCTACACCTTC. It translates to CASSSNRGSNYGYTF.

The V and J genes are TRBV5-4 and TRBJ1-6; D remains unclear. The germline V gene encodes CDR1 SGHNT and CDR2 YYREEE (reference sequence). Trimming took 5 bases from V and 7 from J, leaving 16 bases between them. CDR3 length: 15 amino acids. The CDR3 loop is CASRPTLDPNSPLHF. In nucleotides, the CDR3 is TGTGCCAGCAGGCCCACCCTCGATCCGAATTCACCCCTCCACTTT.

The chain is built from TRBV19 and TRBJ2-2; TRBD1 agrees at 8 bases. With V trimmed by 4 bases and J by 5 bases, 3 bases remained unmatched. The CDR3 loop spans 14 amino acids. CDR1 is LNHDA and CDR2 is SQIVND in the germline V gene (reference sequence). CDR3: CASSTRTGTGELFF. The CDR3 DNA follows: TGTGCCAGTAGTACCCGGACAGGGACCGGGGAGCTGTTTTTT.

The chain joins TRBV28 to TRBJ2-7; D unresolved. This CDR3 has 12 residues. Germline loops: CDR1 MDHEN, CDR2 SYDVKM. The V gene lost 1 base and the J gene lost 6 bases, with 7 bases spanning the gap. The DNA of the CDR3 is TGTGCCAGCAGTTTATCCGGGTCCGAGCAGTACTTC. Amino acid sequence: CASSLSGSEQYF. Using reference TRBV28 and TRBJ2-7 for the parts outside the CDR3, the full variable domain is DVKVTQSSRYLVKRTGEKVFLECVQDMDHENMFWYRQDPGLGLRLIYFSYDVKMKEKGDIPEGYSVSREKKERFSLILESASTNQTSMYLCASSLSGSEQYFGPGTRLTVT.

The V and J genes are TRBV12-5 and TRBJ2-7, with 7 nucleotides matching TRBD2. The CDR3 covers 16 residues. V gave up 5 bases and J gave up 6 bases; unmatched junction bases: 16. CDR1 is LGHNT and CDR2 is FRNRAP in the germline V gene. This CDR3 is CASGLPRGVVRVEQYF. Written as DNA, the CDR3 is TGTGCTAGTGGTCTTCCACGGGGGGTAGTCCGGGTCGAGCAGTACTTC.

The genes are TRBV28 and TRBJ2-3; D unclear. Trimming took off 8 bases at V and 0 bases at J, with 6 bases between the two ends. The CDR3 spans 12 residues. CDR1 and CDR2 (germline): MDHEN, SYDVKM. CDR3 DNA: TGTGCCAGCCAGTCTAGCACAGATACGCAGTATTTT. Amino acids: CASQSSTDTQYF.

The gene calls are TRBV5-6 and TRBJ2-4; 13 bases are shared with TRBD2. The V segment lost 1 base and the J segment 15 bases; nucleotides outside the gene matches: 16. The CDR3 totals 17 residues. Germline V gives CDR1 SGHDT, CDR2 YYEEEE. The CDR3 is CASSLRITSGRGDRSYF. CDR3 nucleotides: TGTGCCAGCAGCTTGAGGATTACTAGCGGGAGGGGAGATCGATCGTACTTC.

The rearrangement uses TRBV29-1 and TRBJ2-5; tentative D call: TRBD2 (6 bases). The last part of the DNA fits TRBJ2-7 better; the J call may be wrong. Germline V CDR1 and CDR2: SQVTM, ANQGSEA. The CDR3 extends over 14 amino acids. The CDR3 sequence is CSVRGGGLSYEQYF. CDR3 in DNA: TGCAGCGTGAGGGGTGGGGGACTCTCCTACGAGCAGTACTTC.

With regard to this clone: This may stem from a read error, because a much larger clone lies one nucleotide away. The sample has other DNA sequences that encode this CDR3 too. The chain carries TRBV5-1 and TRBJ2-1; 8 nucleotides match TRBD2. Germline V gene data show CDR1 as SGHRS and CDR2 as YFSETQ. V dropped 0 bases and J dropped 0; count of bases not matched to a gene: 5. The CDR3 consists of 17 residues. DNA for the CDR3: TGCGCCAGCAGCTTGGAGGCCAGCGGGAGCTCCTACAATGAGCAGTTCTTC. This translates into CASSLEASGSSYNEQFF.

For this clone: Distinct nucleotide sequences in the sample also encode this CDR3. J is TRBJ2-5 and V is TRBV7-3; 9 bases map to TRBD1. The CDR3 extends over 13 amino acids. The trim removed 5 bases at V and 5 bases at J, leaving 3 bases unmatched. CDR1 is SGHTA, CDR2 FQGTGA, per germline. CDR3 amino acids: CASSPGQGETQYF. The CDR3 DNA follows: TGTGCCAGCAGCCCTGGACAGGGGGAGACCCAGTACTTC.

This clone came up once. J is TRBJ2-1 and V is TRBV7-9; 7 positions match TRBD2. The V segment lost 10 bases and the J segment 0 bases; nucleotides outside the gene matches: 12. The CDR3 contains 16 residues. The germline CDR1 and CDR2 sequences are SEHNR and FQNEAQ (reference sequence). CDR3 nucleotide sequence: TGTGCCACCGGGAGATCTAGCGGAAGCTCCTACAATGAGCAGTTCTTC. Translated: CATGRSSGSSYNEQFF. The full variable domain, in which reference TRBV7-9 and TRBJ2-1 provide the parts outside the CDR3, is DTGVSQNPRHKITKRGQNVTFRCDPISEHNRLYWYRQTLGQGPEFLTYFQNEAQLEKSRLLSDRFSAERPKGSFSTLEIQRTEQGDSAMYLCATGRSSGSSYNEQFFGPGTRLTVL.

This chain connects TRBV30 to TRBJ1-3; TRBD1 aligns across 7 bases. V lost 2 bases, J lost 0 bases, and 7 bases stayed unmatched. The CDR3 extends over 16 amino acids. Germline V gene lookup returns CDR1 GTSNPN and CDR2 SVGIG (reference sequence). CDR3 DNA sequence: TGTGCCTGGAGTCGGGACAGCATTCTCTCTGGAAACACCATATATTTT. Encoded protein: CAWSRDSILSGNTIYF. Together with reference TRBV30 and TRBJ1-3, the CDR3 gives the full variable domain: SQTIHQWPATLVQPVGSPLSLECTVEGTSNPNLYWYRQAAGRGLQLLFYSVGIGQISSEVPQNLSASRPQDRQFILSSKKLLLSDSGFYLCAWSRDSILSGNTIYFGEGSWLTVV.

The V call is TRBV30, the J call TRBJ2-3; either TRBD1 or TRBD2 may supply D (5 bases each). The CDR3 has 13 amino acids. Germline CDR1 is GTSNPN and CDR2 is SVGIG (reference sequence). In DNA form, the CDR3 reads TGTGCTGCACTGGGACGAGGCACAGATACGCAGTATTTT. Translating gives CAALGRGTDTQYF. Using reference TRBV30 and TRBJ2-3 for the parts outside the CDR3, the full variable domain is SQTIHQWPATLVQPVGSPLSLECTVEGTSNPNLYWYRQAAGRGLQLLFYSVGIGQISSEVPQNLSASRPQDRQFILSSKKLLLSDSGFYLCAALGRGTDTQYFGPGTRLTVL.

The chain joins TRBV5-1 to TRBJ2-2, with D perhaps matching TRBD1 or TRBD2 (5 bases each). This CDR3 has 17 residues. Trimming removed 0 bases from V and 11 bases from J, with 23 bases in between. Per the germline V gene, CDR1 is SGHRS and CDR2 is YFSETQ. The CDR3, as DNA: TGCGCCAGCAGCTTGGGTCTTGGGGGTAGCGCCGACCGCGAGCTGTTTTTT. Its translation: CASSLGLGGSADRELFF.

This clone appeared once. The V and J genes are TRBV11-2 and TRBJ2-5; no firm D call. V was cut by 1 base and J by 6 bases, with 9 bases left in between. This CDR3 has 13 amino acids. Germline values: CDR1 SGHAT, CDR2 FQNNGV. The CDR3 is CASSLVSSQTQYF. The CDR3 DNA reads TGTGCCAGCAGCTTAGTTAGCAGTCAGACCCAGTACTTC.

This clone appeared once. The genes are TRBV11-2 and TRBJ2-4, with 10 bases aligning to TRBD2. The CDR3 has 16 amino acids. Germline CDR1 and CDR2: SGHAT and FQNNGV. V trimming: 3 bases; J trimming: 5 bases; junction bases outside the gene matches: 7. CDR3 coding DNA: TGTGCCAGCAGCTTTCTACAGACTAGCGGGCAAAACATTCAGTACTTC. This gives the protein CASSFLQTSGQNIQYF.

This clone appeared once. It is likely a read error: a sequence one base away is far more abundant. The same CDR3 also results from other DNA sequences found in this sample. The J gene is TRBJ2-2, the V gene TRBV11-2; 8 bases line up with TRBD2. The CDR3 consists of 14 residues. Germline V gene sequence: CDR1 SGHAT, CDR2 FQNNGV. V lost 0 bases to trimming and J lost 9 bases; unmatched junction nucleotides: 3. The CDR3 sequence is CASSLERGARELFF. The CDR3 bases are TGTGCCAGCAGCTTAGAGCGGGGGGCCAGGGAGCTGTTTTTT.

The chain uses TRBV30 and TRBJ2-1; D not certain. The length of the CDR3 is 13 residues. Germline CDR1 and CDR2: GTSNPN and SVGIG (reference sequence). Trimming pared 5 bases from V and 8 bases from J, leaving 16 bases between. As DNA, the CDR3 is TGTGCCTGGGCCCGAGGAGCGTGGGATGAGCAGTTCTTC. It is translated as CAWARGAWDEQFF.

Note on this clone: Other DNA variants within this sample encode the same CDR3. V gene TRBV5-4 combines with J gene TRBJ2-5; TRBD2 agrees at 9 bases. This CDR3 is 13 amino acids long. V lost 7 bases, J lost 2 bases, and 3 bases stayed unmatched. Germline V gene lookup returns CDR1 SGHNT and CDR2 YYREEE (reference sequence). CDR3 region: CASGLAGQETQYF. As DNA, the CDR3 is TGTGCCAGCGGCCTAGCGGGGCAAGAGACCCAGTACTTC.

This clone was observed a handful of times. The chain recombines TRBV7-9 with TRBJ2-5, with unresolved D. This CDR3 contains 15 residues. The V gene's germline CDR1 is SEHNR and CDR2 FQNEAQ (reference sequence). V lost 5 bases and J lost 5, with 18 bases in between. The CDR3 nucleotides are TGTGCCAGCAGCCCCCGTGACAATTGGGTCGAGACCCAGTACTTC. Translating gives CASSPRDNWVETQYF.

The V call is TRBV25-1, the J call TRBJ1-1; the D is unclear. The germline V gene has CDR1 MGHDK and CDR2 SYGVNS. The CDR3 is made up of 12 amino acids. Trimming took 10 bases from V and 6 from J, leaving 15 bases between them. The CDR3 loop is CATEEVGSEAFF. The DNA of the CDR3 is TGTGCCACCGAAGAGGTAGGGTCTGAAGCTTTCTTT.

This clone appeared a few times. V is TRBV9 and J is TRBJ2-5; 7 bases agree with TRBD1. This CDR3 region has 15 residues. Germline CDR1 and CDR2: SGDLS and YYNGEE. J was trimmed by 0 bases and V by 3 bases; bases with no gene match: 5. This CDR3 reads CASSAGGNHQETQYF. CDR3 nucleotides: TGTGCCAGCAGCGCAGGGGGTAATCACCAAGAGACCCAGTACTTC.

A note on this clone: This specimen includes other DNA sequences encoding the same CDR3. The chain has TRBV4-1 and TRBJ2-7, with TRBD1 identical over 9 bases. V shed 1 base, J shed 0 bases, and the junction held 4 bases outside the gene matches. The CDR3 has 16 amino acids. Germline values: CDR1 MGHRA, CDR2 YSYEKL. CDR3 sequence: CASSQGTGAFSYEQYF. CDR3 coding DNA: TGCGCCAGCAGCCAAGGGACAGGGGCCTTCTCCTACGAGCAGTACTTC.

The chain links TRBV5-1 to TRBJ1-3; D ambiguous. The CDR3 is 15 residues long. Trimming cost V 1 base and J 0 bases, with 8 bases left between them. Germline V lookup: CDR1 SGHRS, CDR2 YFSETQ. The CDR3 nucleotides are TGCGCCAGCAGCTTGAGCAGCCTCTCTGGAAACACCATATATTTT. Translating gives CASSLSSLSGNTIYF.

The chain couples TRBV28 to TRBJ1-2, with no clear D. Per the germline V gene, CDR1 is MDHEN and CDR2 is SYDVKM. V lost 2 bases, J lost 5 bases, and 18 bases lay in between. This CDR3 has 16 amino acids. CDR3 coding DNA: TGTGCCAGCAGTTTAAAGGGTGGAATGGATCCTTATGGCTACACCTTC. Its protein is CASSLKGGMDPYGYTF.

The V gene is TRBV7-9, the J gene TRBJ2-7, with 9 bases aligning to TRBD2. Germline loops: CDR1 SEHNR, CDR2 FQNEAQ (reference sequence). The CDR3 consists of 13 residues. Trimming took 5 bases from V and 8 from J; bases not matched to a gene: 7. The CDR3 spells CASSKGLARKQYF. CDR3 nucleotides: TGTGCCAGCAGCAAAGGACTAGCGAGAAAGCAGTACTTC.

In its sample, this clone was seen a few times. The rearrangement uses TRBV20-1 and TRBJ2-7; D gene ambiguous. The better agreement between TRBJ2-5 and the DNA end casts doubt on the J call. Germline V gene data show CDR1 as DFQATT and CDR2 as SNEGSKA (reference sequence). The CDR3 extends over 11 amino acids. CDR3: CSADSQETQYF. The CDR3 DNA follows: TGCAGTGCTGATTCGCAAGAGACCCAGTACTTC.

This clone has only one observation. The J gene is TRBJ2-4, the V gene TRBV30, with TRBD2 identical over 12 bases. This CDR3 is 15 amino acids long. CDR1 GTSNPN and CDR2 SVGIG come from the germline V gene (reference sequence). V shed 0 bases, J shed 6 bases, and the junction held 3 bases outside the gene matches. CDR3 in amino acids: CAWSVGTSGSNIQYF. CDR3 DNA: TGTGCCTGGAGTGTCGGGACTAGCGGGTCAAACATTCAGTACTTC. Drawing the rest from reference TRBV30 and TRBJ2-4, the complete variable domain is SQTIHQWPATLVQPVGSPLSLECTVEGTSNPNLYWYRQAAGRGLQLLFYSVGIGQISSEVPQNLSASRPQDRQFILSSKKLLLSDSGFYLCAWSVGTSGSNIQYFGAGTRLSVL.

The rearrangement links TRBV7-9 to TRBJ2-3; TRBD1 aligns across 7 bases. Germline V CDR1 and CDR2: SEHNR, FQNEAQ (reference sequence). The CDR3 runs 15 residues. The V gene end was trimmed by 3 bases and the J gene end by 0 bases; junction bases not matched to a gene: 3. The chain's CDR3 is CASSFSQGSTDTQYF. CDR3 nucleotide sequence: TGTGCCAGCAGCTTCTCACAGGGGAGCACAGATACGCAGTATTTT.